This T cell receptor beta chain was sequenced for a study of early stage breast cancer tumors. Study-level background: Of around 16 invasive breast tumors, 11 to 12 were hormone receptor-positive, HER2-negative.

Study observations and caveats: Compared with adjacent normal breast tissue, tumors showed about 2.3-fold greater T cell density and higher clonality.

This clone appeared a few times. Its antigen is not identified. Blood replicates held 0.5 ug DNA, tumor or normal breast approximately 1.5 ug, two each. TCRdb's table, derived via immunoSEQ multiplex PCR, lists solely in-frame clones and lacks some. The sample carries tens of thousands of clones, 80% recorded once. The CDR3 is 14 amino acids. The ends were cut back, 7 bases at V and 1 base at J, with 11 bases in the middle. CDR1 and CDR2 from the germline V gene are MGHDK and SYGVNS. Sequencing used blood. The TCR comes from a person in their sixties with breast cancer. This chain uses TRBV25-1 with TRBJ1-5; no clear D gene. In DNA, the CDR3 is TGTGCCAGCAAGCCCGCGGGAAGCAATCAGCCCCAGCATTTT. Encoded protein: CASKPAGSNQPQHF.